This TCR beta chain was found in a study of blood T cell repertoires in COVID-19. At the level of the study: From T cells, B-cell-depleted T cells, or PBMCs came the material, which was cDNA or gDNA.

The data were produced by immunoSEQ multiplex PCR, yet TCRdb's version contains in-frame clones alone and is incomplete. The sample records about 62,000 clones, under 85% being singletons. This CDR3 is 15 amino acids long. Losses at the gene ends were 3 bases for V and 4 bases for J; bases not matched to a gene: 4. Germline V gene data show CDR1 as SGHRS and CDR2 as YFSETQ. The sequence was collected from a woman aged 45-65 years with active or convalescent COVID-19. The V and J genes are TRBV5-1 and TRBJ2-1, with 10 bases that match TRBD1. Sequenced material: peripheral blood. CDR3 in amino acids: CASSWTGGEYNEQFF. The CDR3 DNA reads TGCGCCAGCAGCTGGACAGGGGGGGAGTACAATGAGCAGTTCTTC.